Detailed here is one TCR beta chain. This sample is drawn from a study of blood T cell repertoires in COVID-19. There are 18 residues in the CDR3. Germline CDR1 reads LGHDT; CDR2 reads YNNKEL (reference sequence). Trimming pared 1 base from V and 0 bases from J, leaving 13 bases between. In the original workflow: Reference gene primers were amplified, and this amplification served to estimate nucleated cell counts. Here immunoSEQ multiplex PCR was the method, and the copy in TCRdb shows in-frame clones only, minus some. V and J calls and clone size are those listed in that table; D and trimming were worked out from the DNA. This sample has 100,000 or so clones, with approximately 82% found just once.

This sequence originates from a woman of 80 years or more with acute or convalescent COVID-19. The chain employs TRBV3-1 (or the pseudogene TRBV3-2) and TRBJ2-6; D gene unclear. Sequenced: peripheral blood. The CDR3 DNA is TGTGCCAGCAGCCAAGCCAGTCATCGAGGCTCTGGGGCCAACGTCCTGACTTTC. As protein: CASSQASHRGSGANVLTF.